This is a list of T cell receptor beta chains from one sample in a study of regulatory T cells in long-lasting Graves disease. TCRdb reprocessed the multiplex PCR reads via MiXCR and lists one record per CDR3 protein. The sample includes about 430,000 distinct CDR3 sequences, 15% of them seen just once. These data also formed part of another study, on T cells in Graves' hyperthyroidism and ophthalmopathy.

The specimen comprised peripheral blood mononuclear cells (PBMCs), sampled at new diagnosis, from a patient treated with antithyroid drugs. The receptors were gathered from a woman between 35 and 50 years old with Graves disease. The conserved cysteine and the conserved F or W are not part of the CDR3 here. Each record gives: J gene, V gene, CDR3 length, CDR3 protein.

J: TRBJ2-1
V: TRBV4-1
length: 10
CDR3: GSGIPENEQF

J: TRBJ2-1
V: TRBV7-9
length: 10
CDR3: ASTPQGYEQF

J: TRBJ2-7
V: TRBV12-5
length: 14
CDR3: ASGPSPGQGAREQY

J: TRBJ2-5
V: TRBV5-6
length: 12
CDR3: ASSRGLTQETQY

J: TRBJ2-1
V: TRBV7-3
length: 11
CDR3: ASSLGQGLEQF

J: TRBJ1-2
V: TRBV28
length: 12
CDR3: ASSPGMRNYGYT

J: TRBJ2-5
V: TRBV2
length: 14
CDR3: ASSEARSSGKETQY

J: TRBJ2-1
V: TRBV20-1
length: 14
CDR3: SARDDGTSGSHEQF

J: TRBJ1-2
V: TRBV6-1
length: 9
CDR3: ASRRNYGYT

J: TRBJ2-1
V: TRBV10-3
length: 15
CDR3: AISESSLPDLGNEQF

J: TRBJ2-5
V: TRBV28
length: 12
CDR3: ASSPGQGPETQY

J: TRBJ2-7
V: TRBV2
length: 9
CDR3: AVSGTYEQY

J: TRBJ2-7
V: TRBV12-3/TRBV12-4
length: 13
CDR3: ASSSEPSGLYEQY

J: TRBJ1-2
V: TRBV2
length: 12
CDR3: ASSPGPEFYGYT

J: TRBJ2-1
V: TRBV11-2
length: 14
CDR3: ASSLVTGGSYNEQF

J: TRBJ1-2
V: TRBV9
length: 12
CDR3: ASSVPGSGTDYT

J: TRBJ2-7
V: TRBV19
length: 13
CDR3: ASSIADSTNYEQY

J: TRBJ2-7
V: TRBV3-1
length: 11
CDR3: ASRPNVVGEQY

J: TRBJ2-1
V: TRBV7-9
length: 12
CDR3: ASSSDIAGGEQF

J: TRBJ2-7
V: TRBV11-2
length: 11
CDR3: ASSPPGLYEQY

J: TRBJ2-2
V: TRBV24-1
length: 17
CDR3: ATSDSPRRTGPNTGELF

J: TRBJ1-2
V: TRBV30
length: 11
CDR3: AWSFGEGEGYT

J: TRBJ2-3
V: TRBV7-2
length: 13
CDR3: ASSQGTGYTDTQY

J: TRBJ2-6
V: TRBV5-1
length: 17
CDR3: ASSQDGEGFISGANVLT

J: TRBJ1-4
V: TRBV20-1
length: 12
CDR3: SAVQGITLEKLF

J: TRBJ1-3
V: TRBV18
length: 13
CDR3: ASSSGPISGNTIY

J: TRBJ2-3
V: TRBV20-1
length: 18
CDR3: SARPHDWTSGGTRPDTQY

J: TRBJ1-6
V: TRBV28
length: 14
CDR3: ASRPTTDRVNSPLH

J: TRBJ2-1
V: TRBV20-1
length: 12
CDR3: SARRLAGALREF

J: TRBJ2-3
V: TRBV28
length: 17
CDR3: ASSLPTGGTSQYTDTQY

J: TRBJ2-2
V: TRBV6-2/TRBV6-3
length: 13
CDR3: ASSYGTLNTGELF

J: TRBJ1-1
V: TRBV19
length: 11
CDR3: ASTGDKNTEAF

J: TRBJ2-5
V: TRBV12-3/TRBV12-4
length: 15
CDR3: ASSDLSTSGSGETQY

J: TRBJ2-3
V: TRBV28
length: 8
CDR3: ASEGQAQY

J: TRBJ1-1
V: TRBV19
length: 13
CDR3: ASSILGLWNTEAF

J: TRBJ2-7
V: TRBV13
length: 14
CDR3: ASSQGQGAGFDEQY

J: TRBJ2-3
V: TRBV4-2
length: 14
CDR3: ASSQGWILGADTQY

J: TRBJ1-2
V: TRBV6-5
length: 13
CDR3: ASSYVETEDYGYT

J: TRBJ2-7
V: TRBV5-6
length: 12
CDR3: ASSWGQGDVEQY

J: TRBJ2-7
V: TRBV28
length: 12
CDR3: ASRKGQGGYEQY

J: TRBJ2-7
V: TRBV7-2
length: 11
CDR3: ASSLLIGYEQY

J: TRBJ2-1
V: TRBV20-1
length: 13
CDR3: SARDRRAGSNEQF

J: TRBJ2-5
V: TRBV4-1
length: 12
CDR3: ASSHDRGRETQY

J: TRBJ2-7
V: TRBV28
length: 13
CDR3: ASSLLSRPYYEQY

J: TRBJ2-7
V: TRBV27
length: 15
CDR3: ASSPAAPGRGLRWQY

J: TRBJ2-7
V: TRBV7-6
length: 10
CDR3: ASSLDVRQQY